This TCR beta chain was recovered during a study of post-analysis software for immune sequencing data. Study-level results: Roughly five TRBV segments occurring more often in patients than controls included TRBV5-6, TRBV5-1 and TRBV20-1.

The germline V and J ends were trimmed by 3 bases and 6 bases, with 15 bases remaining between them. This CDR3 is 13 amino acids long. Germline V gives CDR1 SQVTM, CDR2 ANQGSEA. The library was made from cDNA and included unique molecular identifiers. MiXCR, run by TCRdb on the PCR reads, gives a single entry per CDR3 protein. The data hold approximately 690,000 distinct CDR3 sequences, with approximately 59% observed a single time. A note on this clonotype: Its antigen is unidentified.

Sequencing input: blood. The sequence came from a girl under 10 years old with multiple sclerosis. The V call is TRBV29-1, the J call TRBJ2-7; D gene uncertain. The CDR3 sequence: CSVDPSGVGEQYF. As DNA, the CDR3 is TGCAGCGTTGATCCTAGTGGAGTTGGCGAGCAGTACTTC.